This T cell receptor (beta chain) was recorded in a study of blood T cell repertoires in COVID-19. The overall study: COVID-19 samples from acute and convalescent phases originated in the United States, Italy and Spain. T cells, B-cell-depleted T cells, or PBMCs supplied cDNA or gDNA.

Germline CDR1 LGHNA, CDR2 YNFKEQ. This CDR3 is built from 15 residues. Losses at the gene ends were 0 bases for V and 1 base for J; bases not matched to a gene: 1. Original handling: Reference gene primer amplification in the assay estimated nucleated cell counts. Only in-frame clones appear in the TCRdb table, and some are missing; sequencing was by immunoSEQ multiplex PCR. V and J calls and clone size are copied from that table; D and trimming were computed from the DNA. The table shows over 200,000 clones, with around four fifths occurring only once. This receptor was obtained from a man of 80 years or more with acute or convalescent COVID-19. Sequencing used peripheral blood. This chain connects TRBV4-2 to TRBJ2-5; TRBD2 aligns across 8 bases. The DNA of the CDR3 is TGTGCCAGCAGCCAAGAAGCGGGGGCCCAAGAGACCCAGTACTTC. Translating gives CASSQEAGAQETQYF.